This TCR beta chain was retrieved from a study of T-cell memory formation after mild COVID-19. Study-level results: Shrinking CD4+ clones were chiefly CM and EM; CD8+ ones were chiefly EMRA.

On this clonotype itself: Its antigen is as yet unknown.

TCRdb passed the 5' RACE reads through MiXCR, listing each CDR3 protein once. The sample shows about 450,000 distinct CDR3 sequences, less than 25% of them seen only once. CDR3 length: 12 amino acids. Germline CDR1 and CDR2: MNHEY and SVGEGT. V lost 2 bases and J lost 4, with 6 bases in between. This receptor was obtained from an adult woman who had mild COVID-19 (a few samples of this study predate the infection). Cell type and time point are not known. Sequencing was done on a sample of PBMCs or a T cell subset sorted from them (not recorded which). V is TRBV6-2 or TRBV6-3 and J is TRBJ2-7; D ambiguous. The CDR3 coding sequence is TGTGCCAGCAGTTACCCGAGTTACGAGCAGTACTTC. It encodes CASSYPSYEQYF.